This passage covers 5 T cell receptor beta chains from one sample sequenced in a study of T cells in Graves' hyperthyroidism and ophthalmopathy. Regions amplified from RNA transcripts were the TCR beta CDR3 regions. The HTBI set primed first-round TCR CDR3 RT-PCR. From the multiplex PCR reads, TCRdb called clonotypes with MiXCR, one entry per CDR3 protein. The sample consists of hundreds of thousands of distinct CDR3 sequences, 15% to 20% of them appearing once. The specimen sequenced was blood. The source is a man aged 40-49 years with Graves' ophthalmopathy.

The J gene is TRBJ2-1, the V gene TRBV3-1; 9 bases line up with TRBD2. Germline V gives CDR1 LGHDT, CDR2 YNNKEL (reference sequence). This CDR3 region has 17 residues. After removal of 6 bases from V and 2 bases from J, the junction contained 11 bases not matched to a gene. CDR3 protein: CASSPGVAGATYNEQFF. DNA of the CDR3: TGTGCCAGCAGTCCCGGGGTAGCGGGAGCAACCTACAATGAGCAGTTCTTC.

This clonotype was recorded many times. The rearrangement joins TRBV7-2 to TRBJ1-2; TRBD1 might be the D (6 bases). CDR3 size: 14 residues. The V gene lost 5 bases and the J gene lost 8 bases, with 18 bases spanning the gap. Per germline, CDR1 SGHTA and CDR2 FQGNSA. This chain's CDR3 is CASSTNVGAGGYTF. The CDR3 DNA reads as TGTGCCAGCAGCACAAACGTGGGGGCTGGGGGCTACACCTTC.

Remarks on this clonotype: This may stem from a read error, because a much larger clone lies one nucleotide away. The V and J genes are TRBV12-3 or TRBV12-4 and TRBJ2-7, with 7 bases identical to TRBD1. This CDR3 has 15 amino acids. CDR3 sequence (DNA): TGTGCCAGCAGTACCGGCTCGACAGGGTCCTACGAGCAGCACTTC. It translates to CASSTGSTGSYEQHF.

This clonotype was counted at least ten times. This chain uses TRBV7-9 with TRBJ2-5; 7 bases map to TRBD2. The CDR3 consists of 14 residues. V was clipped by 6 bases and J by 3 bases; unmatched bases: 7. CDR1 SEHNR and CDR2 FQNEAQ come from the germline V gene (reference sequence). CDR3 sequence (DNA): TGTGCCAGCAGTCGAGGACTAGTCGAAGAGACCCAGTACTTC. Protein product: CASSRGLVEETQYF.

J is TRBJ1-5 and V is TRBV6-2 or TRBV6-3; perhaps TRBD1 as D (6 bases). Trimming left V 4 bases short and J 4 bases short, with 14 bases between. The length of the CDR3 is 15 residues. Germline lookup yields CDR1 MNHEY and CDR2 SVGEGT. CDR3 residues: CASSLRGDRNQPQHF. CDR3 DNA sequence: TGTGCCAGCAGTTTAAGGGGGGACCGAAATCAGCCCCAGCATTTT.